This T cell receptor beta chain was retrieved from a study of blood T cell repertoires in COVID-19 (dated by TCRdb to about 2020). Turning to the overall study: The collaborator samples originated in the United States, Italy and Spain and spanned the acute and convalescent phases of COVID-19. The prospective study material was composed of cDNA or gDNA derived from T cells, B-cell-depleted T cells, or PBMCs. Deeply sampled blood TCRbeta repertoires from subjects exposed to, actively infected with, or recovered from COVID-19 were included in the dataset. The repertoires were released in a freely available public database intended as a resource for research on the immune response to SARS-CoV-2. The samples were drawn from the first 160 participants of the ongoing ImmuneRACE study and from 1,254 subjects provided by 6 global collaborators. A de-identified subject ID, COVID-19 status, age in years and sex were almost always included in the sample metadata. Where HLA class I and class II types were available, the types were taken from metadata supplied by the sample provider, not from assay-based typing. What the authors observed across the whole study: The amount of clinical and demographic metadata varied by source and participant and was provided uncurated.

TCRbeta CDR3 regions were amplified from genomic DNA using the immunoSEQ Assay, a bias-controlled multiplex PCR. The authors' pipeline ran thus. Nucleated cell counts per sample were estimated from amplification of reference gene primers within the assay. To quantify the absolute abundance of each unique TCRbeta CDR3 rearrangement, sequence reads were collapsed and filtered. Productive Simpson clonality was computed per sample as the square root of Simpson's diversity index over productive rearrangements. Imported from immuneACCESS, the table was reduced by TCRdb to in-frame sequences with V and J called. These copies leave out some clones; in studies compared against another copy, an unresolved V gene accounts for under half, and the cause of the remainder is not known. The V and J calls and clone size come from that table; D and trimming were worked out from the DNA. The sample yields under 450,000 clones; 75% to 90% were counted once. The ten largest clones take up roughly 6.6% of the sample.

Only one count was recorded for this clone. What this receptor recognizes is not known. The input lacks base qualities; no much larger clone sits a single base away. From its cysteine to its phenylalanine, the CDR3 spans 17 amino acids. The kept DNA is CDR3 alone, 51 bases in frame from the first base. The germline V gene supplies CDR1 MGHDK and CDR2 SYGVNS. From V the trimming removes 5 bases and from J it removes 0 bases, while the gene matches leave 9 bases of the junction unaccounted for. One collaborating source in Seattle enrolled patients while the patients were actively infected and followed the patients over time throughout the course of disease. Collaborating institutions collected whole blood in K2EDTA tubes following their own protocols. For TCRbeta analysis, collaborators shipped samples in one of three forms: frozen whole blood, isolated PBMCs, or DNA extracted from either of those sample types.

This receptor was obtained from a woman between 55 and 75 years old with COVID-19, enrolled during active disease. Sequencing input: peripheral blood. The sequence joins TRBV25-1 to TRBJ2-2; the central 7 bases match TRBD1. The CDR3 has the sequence CASSPPGGRTNTGELFF. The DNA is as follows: TGTGCCAGCAGTCCCCCAGGGGGACGCACGAACACCGGGGAGCTGTTTTTT.